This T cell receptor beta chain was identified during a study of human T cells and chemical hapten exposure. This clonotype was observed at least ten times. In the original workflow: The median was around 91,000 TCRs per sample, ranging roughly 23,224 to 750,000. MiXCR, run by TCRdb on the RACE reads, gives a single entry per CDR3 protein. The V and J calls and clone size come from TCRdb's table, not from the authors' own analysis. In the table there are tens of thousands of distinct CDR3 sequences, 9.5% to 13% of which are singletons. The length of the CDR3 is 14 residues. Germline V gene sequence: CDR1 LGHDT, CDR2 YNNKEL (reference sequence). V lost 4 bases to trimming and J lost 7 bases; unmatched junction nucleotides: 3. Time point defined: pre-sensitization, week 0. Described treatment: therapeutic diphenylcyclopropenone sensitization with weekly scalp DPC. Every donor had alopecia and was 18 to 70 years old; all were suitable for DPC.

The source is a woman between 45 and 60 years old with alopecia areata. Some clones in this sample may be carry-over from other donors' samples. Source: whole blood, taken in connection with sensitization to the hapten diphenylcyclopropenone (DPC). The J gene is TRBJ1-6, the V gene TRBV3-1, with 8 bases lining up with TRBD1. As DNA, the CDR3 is TGTGCCAGCAGCCTGGGACAGGCGAATTCACCCCTCCACTTT. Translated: CASSLGQANSPLHF.